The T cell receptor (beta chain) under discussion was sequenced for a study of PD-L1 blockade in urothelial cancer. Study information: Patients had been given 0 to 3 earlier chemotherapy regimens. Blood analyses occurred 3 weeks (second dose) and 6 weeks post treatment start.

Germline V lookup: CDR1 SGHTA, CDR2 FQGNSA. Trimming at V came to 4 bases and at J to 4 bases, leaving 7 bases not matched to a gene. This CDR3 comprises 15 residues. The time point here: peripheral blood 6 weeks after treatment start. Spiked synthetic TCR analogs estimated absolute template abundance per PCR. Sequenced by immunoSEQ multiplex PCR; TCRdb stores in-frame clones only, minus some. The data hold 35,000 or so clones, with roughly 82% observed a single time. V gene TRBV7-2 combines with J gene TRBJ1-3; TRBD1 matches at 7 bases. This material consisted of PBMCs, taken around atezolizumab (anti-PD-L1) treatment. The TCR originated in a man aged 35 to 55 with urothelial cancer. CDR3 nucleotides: TGTGCCAGCAGCTCCACTCCGGGACAGGGAAACACCATATATTTT. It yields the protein CASSSTPGQGNTIYF.